This T cell receptor (beta chain) emerged from a study of shared clonotypes between healthy human individuals. Study background: Participating donors consisted of a couple of women and a few men aged 18 to 49. General study findings and limits: Relative to memory subsets, naive subsets generally showed larger estimated richness.

A word on this clone: What it binds is unknown.

The CDR3 is 16 amino acids. Germline values: CDR1 SGHRS, CDR2 YFSETQ. The V end was cut by 3 bases, the J end by 4 bases, with 17 bases between. Authors' analysis steps: ImmunoSEQ gave junction-only sequences without quality scores, so filtering differed. Repertoires were generated with immunoSEQ multiplex PCR, while TCRdb's copy carries only in-frame clones and drops some. Clonal size and the V and J genes are those of that table, whereas D and trimming came from the DNA. In the table there are 2 million to 3 million clones, approximately 92% of which are singletons. The V call is TRBV5-1, the J call TRBJ2-1; possibly TRBD2 for D (5 bases). Sample: naive CD4+ T cells sorted from blood. Subset specified: CD45RA+ positively selected. This clonotype was sampled from a man between 18 and 29 years old in good health. The CDR3 nucleotides read TGCGCCAGCAGCTCGAGCGGAGGTAATCCTTACAATGAGCAGTTCTTC. This codes for CASSSSGGNPYNEQFF.